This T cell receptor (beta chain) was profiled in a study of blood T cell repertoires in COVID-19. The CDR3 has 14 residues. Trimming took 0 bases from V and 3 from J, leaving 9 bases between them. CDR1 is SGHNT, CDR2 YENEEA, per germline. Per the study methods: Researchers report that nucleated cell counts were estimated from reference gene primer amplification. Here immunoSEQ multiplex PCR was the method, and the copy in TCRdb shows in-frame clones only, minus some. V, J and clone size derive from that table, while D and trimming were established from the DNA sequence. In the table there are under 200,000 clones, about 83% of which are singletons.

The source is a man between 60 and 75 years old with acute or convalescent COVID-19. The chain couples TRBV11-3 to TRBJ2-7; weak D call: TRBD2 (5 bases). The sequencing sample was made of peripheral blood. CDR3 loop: CASSLDSGSYEQYF. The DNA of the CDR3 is TGTGCCAGCAGCTTAGATTCGGGGAGCTACGAGCAGTACTTC.